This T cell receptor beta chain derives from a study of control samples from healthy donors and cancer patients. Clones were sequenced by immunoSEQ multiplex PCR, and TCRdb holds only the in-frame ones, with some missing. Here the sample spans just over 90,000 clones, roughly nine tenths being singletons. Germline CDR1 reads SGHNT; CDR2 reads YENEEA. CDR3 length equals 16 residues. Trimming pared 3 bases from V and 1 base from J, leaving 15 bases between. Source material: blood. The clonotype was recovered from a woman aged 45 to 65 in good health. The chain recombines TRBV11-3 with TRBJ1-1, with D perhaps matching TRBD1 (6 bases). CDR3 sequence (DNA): TGTGCCAGCAGCTTCCCCGTAGGACAGTGGAACACTGAAGCTTTCTTT. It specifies CASSFPVGQWNTEAFF. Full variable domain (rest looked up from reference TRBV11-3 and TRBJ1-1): EAGVVQSPRYKIIEKKQPVAFWCNPISGHNTLYWYLQNLGQGPELLIRYENEEAVDDSQLPKDRFSAERLKGVDSTLKIQPAELGDSAVYLCASSFPVGQWNTEAFFGQGTRLTVV.